A single sample gave rise to the 29 T cell receptor beta chains below, sequenced in a study of cytomegalovirus exposure and HLA in healthy donors. PCR primers comprised 60 Vbeta and 13 Jbeta primers. The protocol was immunoSEQ multiplex PCR, while the TCRdb copy is restricted to in-frame clones and leaves out a portion. This sample has fewer than 200,000 clones, with under 80% found just once. Sequenced input: PBMCs. The source is a female donor in good health and CMV-seronegative.

The chain recombines TRBV5-6 with TRBJ1-2, with D unclear. The germline V gene has CDR1 SGHDT and CDR2 YYEEEE. CDR3 size: 15 residues. Between the trimmed V and J ends, which lost 4 bases and 4 bases, there was a span of 17 bases. The CDR3 is CASSPIPDSGYGYTF. For the CDR3, the DNA is TGTGCCAGCAGCCCTATACCGGACTCAGGCTATGGCTACACCTTC.

The chain recombines TRBV6-1 with TRBJ1-2; perhaps TRBD1 as D (5 bases). The V and J ends lost 0 bases and 5 bases respectively, with 16 bases between them. In germline, CDR1 is MNHNS, CDR2 SASEGT. CDR3 length: 16 residues. As DNA, the CDR3 is TGTGCCAGCAGTGAAGCCCTAGACCCAGGGTTATATGGCTACACCTTC. This sequence encodes CASSEALDPGLYGYTF.

The chain joins TRBV7-9 to TRBJ1-4, with TRBD1 as a possible D gene (6 bases). Germline V lookup: CDR1 SEHNR, CDR2 FQNEAQ (reference sequence). The length of the CDR3 is 18 residues. Deletions cut 5 bases from V and 0 bases from J, with 19 bases between. CDR3 residues: CASSPMGGDTATNEKLFF. The CDR3, as DNA: TGTGCCAGCAGCCCAATGGGGGGGGACACCGCAACTAATGAAAAACTGTTTTTT. The whole variable domain, remainder taken from reference TRBV7-9 and TRBJ1-4, is DTGVSQNPRHKITKRGQNVTFRCDPISEHNRLYWYRQTLGQGPEFLTYFQNEAQLEKSRLLSDRFSAERPKGSFSTLEIQRTEQGDSAMYLCASSPMGGDTATNEKLFFGSGTQLSVL.

This chain links TRBV7-9 with TRBJ2-6; 7 bases match TRBD1. CDR3 size: 17 residues. The V and J ends lost 0 bases and 0 bases, in that order; junction bases with no gene match: 2. Germline V gene sequence: CDR1 SEHNR, CDR2 FQNEAQ (reference sequence). CDR3 protein: CASSLARGSSGANVLTF. The CDR3 region has the DNA TGTGCCAGCAGCTTAGCCAGGGGGAGCTCTGGGGCCAACGTCCTGACTTTC.

This sequence joins TRBV11-2 and TRBJ1-2; 9 bases map to TRBD1. Per germline, CDR1 SGHAT and CDR2 FQNNGV. The CDR3 runs to 17 residues. After removal of 1 base from V and 1 base from J, the junction contained 7 bases not matched to a gene. CDR3 in DNA: TGTGCCAGCAGCTTAGCCGGGACAGGGCCTCTTAACTATGGCTACACCTTC. It yields the protein CASSLAGTGPLNYGYTF.

The chain combines TRBV5-4 with TRBJ1-4; 9 bases map to TRBD1. Germline CDR1 is SGHNT and CDR2 is YYREEE (reference sequence). There are 17 residues in the CDR3. J gave up 2 bases and V 4 bases, and 9 bases lay outside the gene matches. CDR3 in amino acids: CASSTVPGQGTNEKLFF. CDR3 sequence (DNA): TGTGCCAGCAGCACAGTCCCGGGACAGGGCACTAATGAAAAACTGTTTTTT.

Worth noting for this clone: Different DNA sequences within this sample yield the same CDR3. This sequence joins TRBV18 and TRBJ2-7; 9 positions match TRBD2. Germline V gene lookup returns CDR1 KGHSH and CDR2 LQKENI. The CDR3 totals 14 residues. V shed 2 bases and J 1 base; nucleotides not matched to a gene: 0. CDR3: CASSPTSGSYEQYF. The CDR3 bases are TGTGCCAGCTCACCAACTAGCGGGTCCTACGAGCAGTACTTC.

This chain links TRBV7-3 with TRBJ1-1; D unclear. The CDR3 is made up of 13 amino acids. Germline lookup yields CDR1 SGHTA and CDR2 FQGTGA. The ends were cut back, 6 bases at V and 7 bases at J, with 15 bases in the middle. CDR3 protein: CASRLISEGEAFF. CDR3 coding DNA: TGTGCCAGCAGACTAATTTCGGAGGGTGAAGCTTTCTTT.

The rearrangement links TRBV9 to TRBJ1-2; a weak D match, TRBD1 (5 bases). Germline values: CDR1 SGDLS, CDR2 YYNGEE. V gave up 7 bases and J gave up 7 bases, with 20 bases separating them. This CDR3 is 14 amino acids long. The CDR3 reads CASQSGTRGVGYTF. DNA of the CDR3: TGTGCCAGCCAGTCCGGGACCCGCGGGGTTGGCTACACCTTC.

The chain has TRBV5-1 and TRBJ1-3, with a possible D match to TRBD1 (6 bases). Trimming removed 4 bases at V and 4 bases at J, with 15 bases between. This CDR3 spans 15 amino acids. Germline V gene sequence: CDR1 SGHRS, CDR2 YFSETQ. The CDR3 nucleotides are TGCGCCAGCAGCCCCTCCGGGACACCGGGAAACACCATATATTTT. It codes for CASSPSGTPGNTIYF.

This clone came up a few times. The chain recombines TRBV13 with TRBJ1-4, with D maybe TRBD1 (6 bases). The CDR3 has 14 residues. Trimming removed 2 bases from V and 7 bases from J, with 11 bases in between. Germline V gene sequence: CDR1 PRHDT, CDR2 FYEKMQ (reference sequence). The CDR3 sequence is CASSLSGAFEKLFF. CDR3 bases: TGTGCCAGCAGCTTATCAGGGGCTTTTGAAAAACTGTTTTTT.

The chain combines TRBV27 with TRBJ1-6; 7 nucleotides align to TRBD1. CDR1 and CDR2 from the germline V gene are MNHEY and SMNVEV (reference sequence). J gave up 10 bases and V 5 bases, and 8 bases lay outside the gene matches. This CDR3 comprises 14 residues. The CDR3 region is CASSPWDSRSPLHF. CDR3 nucleotide sequence: TGTGCCAGCAGTCCTTGGGACAGCAGATCACCCCTCCACTTT.

J is TRBJ1-2 and V is TRBV5-1; the D is unclear. CDR3 length equals 13 residues. Germline values: CDR1 SGHRS, CDR2 YFSETQ. DNA of the CDR3: TGCGCTTCTACCCGGGGAGCTAACTATGGCTACACCTTC. Protein: CASTRGANYGYTF.

There are a few counts of this clone. The rearrangement links TRBV19 to TRBJ2-3, with a weak D call TRBD2 (5 bases). The CDR3 covers 14 residues. Between the trimmed V and J ends, which lost 2 bases and 8 bases, there was a span of 14 bases. Germline V gene data show CDR1 as LNHDA and CDR2 as SQIVND (reference sequence). The DNA for the CDR3 is TGTGCCAGTAGTATAACCGGGGAAGGTGGTACGCAGTATTTT. This translates into CASSITGEGGTQYF.

The CDR3: CASSYSGRSSGNTIYF. CDR3 coding DNA: TGTGCCAGCAGTTACAGCGGACGTAGCTCTGGAAACACCATATATTTT. The chain employs TRBV6-5 and TRBJ1-3; D uncertain. The V gene's germline CDR1 is MNHEY and CDR2 SVGAGI. The length of the CDR3 is 16 residues. Trimming removed 2 bases at V and 0 bases at J, with 11 bases between.

This clone was counted between two and nine times. The rearrangement links TRBV2 to TRBJ1-1; the match to TRBD1 covers 10 bases. CDR1 and CDR2 from the germline V gene are SNHLY and FYNNEI. The CDR3 loop spans 16 amino acids. Unmatched junction bases numbered 19, after V lost 6 bases and J lost 12 bases. CDR3 coding DNA: TGTGCCAGCAGCCAATATCCCCCCGGGACAGGGGAAGCATCTTTCTTT. Its protein product is CASSQYPPGTGEASFF.

The chain links TRBV5-6 to TRBJ2-3; 10 positions agree with TRBD1. V shed 4 bases, J shed 1 base, and the junction held 6 bases outside the gene matches. The CDR3 loop spans 16 amino acids. Germline lookup yields CDR1 SGHDT and CDR2 YYEEEE. The CDR3 is CASSTYGQGGTDTQYF. The CDR3 DNA reads as TGTGCCAGCAGCACCTATGGACAGGGGGGCACAGATACGCAGTATTTT.

The chain links TRBV9 to TRBJ2-7, with 14 bases matching TRBD2. This CDR3 is built from 14 residues. CDR1 is SGDLS, CDR2 YYNGEE, per germline. Trimming removed 7 bases from V and 6 bases from J; junction bases left unmatched: 6. The DNA of the CDR3 is TGTGCCAGCGGGACTAGCGGGAGTAATGTCGAGCAGTACTTC. This gives the protein CASGTSGSNVEQYF.

The rearrangement links TRBV4-1 to TRBJ2-1, with D possibly TRBD1 on 5 matching bases. This CDR3 spans 15 amino acids. Trimming shortened V by 0 bases and J by 5 bases, and 11 bases separated the two germline ends. The germline V gene encodes CDR1 MGHRA and CDR2 YSYEKL. The CDR3 protein is CASSQDRAVNNEQFF. The CDR3 nucleotides read TGCGCCAGCAGCCAAGACAGGGCGGTTAACAATGAGCAGTTCTTC.

The rearrangement links TRBV27 to TRBJ2-7; D gene uncertain. This CDR3 has 13 residues. Trimming took off 4 bases at V and 0 bases at J, with 7 bases between the two ends. Germline V gives CDR1 MNHEY, CDR2 SMNVEV (reference sequence). The CDR3: CASSWRSSYEQYF. The CDR3 DNA sequence: TGTGCCAGCAGTTGGCGGAGCTCCTACGAGCAGTACTTC.

J is TRBJ1-4 and V is TRBV27; tentatively, D is TRBD1 (6 bases). V was pared by 5 bases and J by 9 bases, with 16 bases between. CDR3 length: 14 residues. Germline loops: CDR1 MNHEY, CDR2 SMNVEV (reference sequence). The DNA of the CDR3 is TGTGCCAGCAGTCCGGGGACAATAGACCAAAAACTGTTTTTT. Amino acids: CASSPGTIDQKLFF.

CDR3 DNA: TGTGCCAGTAGTATCAGGGGGGCCAACACTGAAGCTTTCTTT. It specifies CASSIRGANTEAFF. J is TRBJ1-1 and V is TRBV19; 7 bases are a match to TRBD1. V shed 3 bases and J 2 bases; nucleotides not matched to a gene: 3. The V gene's germline CDR1 is LNHDA and CDR2 SQIVND (reference sequence). The CDR3 has 14 residues. Full variable domain (missing parts from reference TRBV19 and TRBJ1-1): DGGITQSPKYLFRKEGQNVTLSCEQNLNHDAMYWYRQDPGQGLRLIYYSQIVNDFQKGDIAEGYSVSREKKESFPLTVTSAQKNPTAFYLCASSIRGANTEAFFGQGTRLTVV.

In its sample, this clone was seen once. At one end the junction does not follow the germline gene, possibly because of a read error. The V and J genes are TRBV7-9 and TRBJ2-5; D perhaps matches TRBD1 (7 bases). The CDR3 consists of 16 residues. The germline V gene has CDR1 SEHNR and CDR2 FQNEAQ (reference sequence). CDR3 bases: TGTTCCAGCAGCCCCTCACACCTCAGGGGGGAAGAGACCCAGTACTTC. Translated, it gives CSSSPSHLRGEETQYF.

J is TRBJ1-2 and V is TRBV6-5; 7 bases are a match to TRBD1. Looked up from germline, CDR1 is MNHEY and CDR2 is SVGAGI. V shed 2 bases and J 6 bases; nucleotides not matched to a gene: 9. The CDR3 has 15 amino acids. CDR3 protein: CASSYGYRGEDGYTF. CDR3 nucleotide sequence: TGTGCCAGCAGTTACGGTTACAGGGGAGAGGATGGCTACACCTTC.

Only one count was recorded for this clone. This chain joins TRBV15 and TRBJ1-6; the match to TRBD1 covers 7 bases. V shed 2 bases and J 10 bases; nucleotides not matched to a gene: 8. The CDR3 is made up of 15 amino acids. Germline CDR1 is LNHNV and CDR2 is YYDKDF (reference sequence). The CDR3 here is CATSRPRQGESPLHF. In DNA, the CDR3 is TGTGCCACCAGCAGACCAAGACAGGGTGAGTCACCCCTCCACTTT. Variable domain in full (rest from reference TRBV15 and TRBJ1-6): DAMVIQNPRYQVTQFGKPVTLSCSQTLNHNVMYWYQQKSSQAPKLLFHYYDKDFNNEADTPDNFQSRRPNTSFCFLDIRSPGLGDTAMYLCATSRPRQGESPLHFGNGTRLTVT.

The chain carries TRBV9 and TRBJ2-1, with D possibly TRBD1 on 5 matching bases. The CDR3 runs 15 residues. Germline assignment: CDR1 SGDLS and CDR2 YYNGEE. V lost 0 bases, J lost 5 bases, and 12 bases lay in between. The CDR3 DNA sequence: TGTGCCAGCAGCGTAGAAGGGGCGTTTCACAATGAGCAGTTCTTC. Translation: CASSVEGAFHNEQFF.

This chain uses TRBV4-1 with TRBJ2-7, with D unclear. The CDR3 extends over 15 amino acids. V lost 2 bases and J lost 2, with 13 bases in between. Germline V lookup: CDR1 MGHRA, CDR2 YSYEKL. Here the CDR3 DNA reads TGCGCCAGCAGCCAATTAGTTTCAGGCGCCTACGAGCAGTACTTC. Translating gives CASSQLVSGAYEQYF.

J is TRBJ2-2 and V is TRBV2; 10 positions agree with TRBD1. There are 14 residues in the CDR3. The germline V gene encodes CDR1 SNHLY and CDR2 FYNNEI. V was pared by 7 bases and J by 4 bases, with 3 bases of the junction left unmatched. The CDR3 reads CASKGQGRTGELFF. CDR3 DNA sequence: TGTGCCAGCAAGGGACAGGGGCGCACCGGGGAGCTGTTTTTT.

This rearrangement joins TRBV19 to TRBJ1-6; D is unresolved. The CDR3 sequence is 16 residues long. Looked up from germline, CDR1 is LNHDA and CDR2 is SQIVND (reference sequence). Trimming pared 4 bases from V and 6 bases from J, leaving 16 bases between. CDR3: CASSTPSGLLNSPLHF. CDR3 sequence (DNA): TGTGCCAGTAGTACTCCTAGCGGTCTGCTTAATTCACCCCTCCACTTT.